This TCR beta chain was found in a study of read filtering for tumor transcriptome and immune sequencing. Study details: Among patients, around 18 were male and 14 female, aged 47 to 80 (mean around 61). Revised staging placed eight or nine patients in R-ISS I, 15 to 20 in II, more than five in III. After DNase treatment, RNA was made into whole-transcriptome libraries. Study-wide results and limits: Without single-read clonotypes, shared clonotype proportions correlated more between IR-seq and RNA-seq.

The CDR3 loop spans 15 amino acids. Per germline, CDR1 SGHDN and CDR2 FVKESK. Trimming shortened V by 3 bases and J by 8 bases, and 16 bases separated the two germline ends. Molecular barcoded adaptors covering alpha/delta and beta/gamma chains were used on 400 to 450 ng RNA. TCRdb independently ran MiXCR on the reads; one entry per CDR3 protein. The sample comprises roughly 68,000 distinct CDR3 sequences, approximately 13% of which are singletons, and approximately 47% rests with the top ten. Comment on this clonotype: As yet, its antigen is unknown.

The clonotype comes from a donor over 35 with multiple myeloma. The sample taken for sequencing was a population of CD138-negative cells sorted from bone marrow. The chain carries TRBV14 and TRBJ2-2, with D unresolved. This CDR3 is CASSQEKAALGELFF. Written as DNA, the CDR3 is TGTGCCAGCAGCCAGGAAAAGGCCGCTTTAGGGGAGCTGTTTTTT.